This TCR beta chain appears in the sequencing data of a study of OX40 agonist ivuxolimab in advanced cancers. Across the study: Enrollees could have had prior anti-PD-1, anti-PD-L1 or anti-CTLA-4 therapy, which about 40% had received. Three patients had partial responses: one hepatocellular carcinoma, two cutaneous melanoma. Study-level points and caveats: Among the lowest peripheral clonal expansion occurred in 0.1-3.0 mg/kg partial responders. Among T cells, CD8+ cells averaged more expanded clones than CD4+ cells.

Only in-frame clones appear in the TCRdb table, and some are missing; sequencing was by immunoSEQ multiplex PCR. This sample has around 10,000 clones, with about 80% found just once. The CDR3 has 11 residues. Germline V CDR1 and CDR2: MGHRA, YSYEKL. V lost 4 bases, J lost 7 bases, and 8 bases lay in between. As regards this clone: Its cognate antigen is unknown.

Source: CD4+ or CD8+ T cells sorted from blood, taken in a trial of the OX40 agonist ivuxolimab. The chain employs TRBV4-1 and TRBJ2-7; D remains ambiguous. The source is an adult with an advanced solid tumor such as melanoma, head and neck, liver or kidney cancer. The CDR3 DNA reads as TGCGCCAGCAGCCTCGGGTCAGAGCAGTACTTC. Amino acid sequence: CASSLGSEQYF.